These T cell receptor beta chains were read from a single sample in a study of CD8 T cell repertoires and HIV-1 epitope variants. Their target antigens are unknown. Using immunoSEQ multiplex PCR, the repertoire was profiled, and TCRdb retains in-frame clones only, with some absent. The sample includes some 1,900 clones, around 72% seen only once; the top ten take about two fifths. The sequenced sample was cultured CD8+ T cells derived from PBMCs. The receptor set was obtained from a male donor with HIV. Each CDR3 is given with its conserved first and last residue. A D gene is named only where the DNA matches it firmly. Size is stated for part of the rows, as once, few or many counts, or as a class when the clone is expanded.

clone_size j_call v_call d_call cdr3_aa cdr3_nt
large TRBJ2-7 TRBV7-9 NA CASSLRAGEQYF TGTGCCAGCAGCTTACGAGCGGGCGAGCAGTACTTC
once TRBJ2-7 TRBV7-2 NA CASSPLGGGTYEQYF TGTGCCAGCAGCCCCCTCGGCGGGGGCACCTACGAGCAGTACTTC
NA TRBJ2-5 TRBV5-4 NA CASSLPGGQTQYF TGTGCCAGCAGCTTGCCTGGGGGCCAGACCCAGTACTTC
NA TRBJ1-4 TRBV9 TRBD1 CASSATGTGNEKLFF TGTGCCAGCAGCGCGACCGGGACAGGGAATGAAAAACTGTTTTTT
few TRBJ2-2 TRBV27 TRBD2 CASSFGLAVLGNTGELFF TGTGCCAGCAGTTTTGGGCTAGCGGTTCTCGGCAACACCGGGGAGCTGTTTTTT
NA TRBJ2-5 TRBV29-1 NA CSVEDRRGTQYF TGCAGCGTTGAAGATCGTAGGGGCACCCAGTACTTC
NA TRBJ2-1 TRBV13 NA CASFASRSSYNEQFF TGTGCCAGCTTCGCTAGCCGATCCTCCTACAATGAGCAGTTCTTC
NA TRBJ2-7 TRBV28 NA CASTKGWGAAYEQYF TGTGCCAGCACCAAGGGGTGGGGGGCCGCCTACGAGCAGTACTTC
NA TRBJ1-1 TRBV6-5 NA CASSYAGYGVNTEAFF TGTGCCAGCAGTTACGCCGGGTACGGGGTGAACACTGAAGCTTTCTTT
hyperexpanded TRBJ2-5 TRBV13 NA CASSSAGIDQETQYF TGTGCCAGCAGCTCCGCCGGGATAGATCAAGAGACCCAGTACTTC
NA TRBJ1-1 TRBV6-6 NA CASSYGLGGVEAFF TGTGCCAGCAGTTACGGGCTAGGCGGGGTCGAAGCTTTCTTT
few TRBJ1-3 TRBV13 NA CASSGGFGASSGNTIYF TGTGCCAGCAGCGGTGGATTTGGGGCTAGCTCTGGAAACACCATATATTTT
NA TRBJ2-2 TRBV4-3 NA CASSQDRGTGELFF TGCGCCAGCAGCCAAGATAGGGGGACCGGGGAGCTGTTTTTT
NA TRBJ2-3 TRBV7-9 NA CASSLVEQRTDTQYF TGTGCCAGCAGCTTAGTTGAGCAGCGCACAGATACGCAGTATTTT
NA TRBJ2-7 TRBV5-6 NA CASSFQGISYEQYF TGTGCCAGCAGCTTCCAAGGGATCTCCTACGAGCAGTACTTC
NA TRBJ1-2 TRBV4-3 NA CASSQSRGLNYGYTF TGCGCCAGCAGCCAGTCGCGGGGGCTGAACTATGGCTACACCTTC
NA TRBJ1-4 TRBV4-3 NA CASSHSTATNEKLFF TGCGCCAGCAGCCACTCAACCGCAACTAATGAAAAACTGTTTTTT
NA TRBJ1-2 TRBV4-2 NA CASSQEAGMTPNYGYTF TGTGCCAGCAGCCAAGAGGCAGGCATGACCCCAAACTATGGCTACACCTTC
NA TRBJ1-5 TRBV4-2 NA CASSQGYKEISNQPQHF TGTGCCAGCAGCCAAGGATACAAGGAGATTAGCAATCAGCCCCAGCATTTT
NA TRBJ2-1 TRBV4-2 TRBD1 CASSQEQGNEQFF TGTGCCAGCAGCCAAGAACAGGGGAATGAGCAGTTCTTC
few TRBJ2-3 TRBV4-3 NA CASSQDTDTQYF TGCGCCAGCAGCCAAGACACAGATACGCAGTATTTT
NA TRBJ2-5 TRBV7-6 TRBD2 CASSYLPGGLAGSETQYF TGTGCCAGCAGCTACTTACCGGGGGGACTAGCGGGGTCAGAGACCCAGTACTTC
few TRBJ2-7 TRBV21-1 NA CASSLPSSYEQYF TGTGCCAGCAGCTTACCAAGCTCCTACGAGCAGTACTTC
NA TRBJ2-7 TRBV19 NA CASSISISYEQYF TGTGCCAGTAGTATAAGCATCTCCTACGAGCAGTACTTC
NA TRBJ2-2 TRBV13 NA CASSLWDGNTGELFF TGTGCCAGCAGCCTATGGGACGGGAACACCGGGGAGCTGTTTTTT
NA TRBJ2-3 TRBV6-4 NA CASSDGGGQYF TGTGCCAGCAGTGACGGGGGAGGGCAGTATTTT
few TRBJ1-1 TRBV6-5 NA CASSYLDMNTEAFF TGTGCCAGCAGTTACTTGGATATGAACACTGAAGCTTTCTTT
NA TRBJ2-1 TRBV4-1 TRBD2 CASSQGGGGEQFF TGCGCCAGCAGCCAAGGGGGCGGGGGTGAGCAGTTCTTC
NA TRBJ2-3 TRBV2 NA CASSELGVVGTDTQYF TGTGCCAGCAGTGAATTGGGGGTGGTCGGCACAGATACGCAGTATTTT
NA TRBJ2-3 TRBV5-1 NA CASRSWGALDTQYF TGCGCCAGCAGGAGTTGGGGGGCATTAGATACGCAGTATTTT
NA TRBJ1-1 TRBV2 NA CASSDWGNTEAFF TGTGCCAGCAGTGACTGGGGGAACACTGAAGCTTTCTTT
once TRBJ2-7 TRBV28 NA CASSFRGYEQYF TGTGCCAGCAGTTTCCGGGGCTACGAGCAGTACTTC
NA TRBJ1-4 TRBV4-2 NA CASSQGSQEELFF TGTGCCAGCAGCCAAGGATCACAGGAGGAACTGTTTTTT
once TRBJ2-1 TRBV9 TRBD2 CASNELAGGSGNEQFF TGTGCCAGCAACGAACTAGCGGGAGGGAGTGGTAATGAGCAGTTCTTC
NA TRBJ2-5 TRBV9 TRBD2 CASSVAERGYQETQYF TGTGCCAGCAGCGTAGCTGAGCGGGGCTACCAAGAGACCCAGTACTTC
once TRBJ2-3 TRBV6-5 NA CASSSLGVVDTQYF TGTGCCAGCAGTTCTCTAGGTGTCGTAGATACGCAGTATTTT
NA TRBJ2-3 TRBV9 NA CASSASGDTQYF TGTGCCAGCAGCGCTTCAGGGGATACGCAGTATTTT
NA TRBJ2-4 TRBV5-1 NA CASSPLLGTAKNIQYF TGCGCCAGCAGCCCACTCTTAGGGACAGCCAAAAACATTCAGTACTTC
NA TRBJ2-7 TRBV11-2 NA CASSSGIYEQYF TGTGCCAGCAGTTCGGGGATCTACGAGCAGTACTTC
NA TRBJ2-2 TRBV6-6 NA CASSYSEGLDPGELFF TGTGCCAGCAGTTACTCGGAGGGCCTGGACCCCGGGGAGCTGTTTTTT
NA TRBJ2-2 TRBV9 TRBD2 CASSPLAGGNTGELFF TGTGCCAGCAGCCCTCTGGCGGGAGGGAACACCGGGGAGCTGTTTTTT
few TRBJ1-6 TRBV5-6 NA CASSSWGAINSPLHF TGTGCCAGCAGCTCTTGGGGGGCGATTAATTCACCCCTCCACTTT